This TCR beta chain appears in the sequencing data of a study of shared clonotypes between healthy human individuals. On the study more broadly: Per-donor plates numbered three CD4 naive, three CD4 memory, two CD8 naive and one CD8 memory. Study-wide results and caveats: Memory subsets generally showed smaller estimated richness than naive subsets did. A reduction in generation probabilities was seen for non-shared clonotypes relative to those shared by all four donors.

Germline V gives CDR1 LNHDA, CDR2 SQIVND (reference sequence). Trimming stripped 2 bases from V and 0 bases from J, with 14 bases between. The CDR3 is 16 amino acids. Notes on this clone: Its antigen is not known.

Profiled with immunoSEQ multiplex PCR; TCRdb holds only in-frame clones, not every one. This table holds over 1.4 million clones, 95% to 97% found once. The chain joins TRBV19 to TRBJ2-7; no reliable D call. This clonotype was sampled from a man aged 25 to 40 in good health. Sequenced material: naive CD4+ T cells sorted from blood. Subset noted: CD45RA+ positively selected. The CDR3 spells CASSIFEESHSYEQYF. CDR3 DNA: TGTGCCAGTAGTATATTTGAGGAATCCCACTCCTACGAGCAGTACTTC.